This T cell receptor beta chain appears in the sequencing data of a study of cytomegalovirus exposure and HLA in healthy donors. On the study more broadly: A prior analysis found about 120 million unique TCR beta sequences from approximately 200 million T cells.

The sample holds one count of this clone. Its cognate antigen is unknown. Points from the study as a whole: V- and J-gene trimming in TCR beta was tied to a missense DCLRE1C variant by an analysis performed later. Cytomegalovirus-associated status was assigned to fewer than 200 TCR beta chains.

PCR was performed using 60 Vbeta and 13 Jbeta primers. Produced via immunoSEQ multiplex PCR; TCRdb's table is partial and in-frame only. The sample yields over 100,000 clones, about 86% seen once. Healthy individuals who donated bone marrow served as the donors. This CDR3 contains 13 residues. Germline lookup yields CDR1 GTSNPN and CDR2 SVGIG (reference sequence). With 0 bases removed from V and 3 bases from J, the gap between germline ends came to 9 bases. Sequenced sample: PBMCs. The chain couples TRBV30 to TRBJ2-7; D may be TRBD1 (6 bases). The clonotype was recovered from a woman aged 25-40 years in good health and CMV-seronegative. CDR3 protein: CAWSVGQHYEQYF. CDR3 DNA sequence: TGTGCCTGGAGTGTTGGACAGCACTACGAGCAGTACTTC.